Below, 10 T cell receptor beta chains from the same sample are listed, as sequenced in a study of T cells in Graves' hyperthyroidism and ophthalmopathy. Template material for amplifying TCR beta CDR3 regions consisted of RNA transcripts. A first-round RT-PCR of the TCR CDR3 used the HTBI primer set. TCRdb reanalysed the multiplex PCR reads using MiXCR and keeps one entry per CDR3 protein. The sample holds around 690,000 distinct CDR3 sequences, approximately 15% seen once. The source material was blood. All receptors come from a man in his fifties with Graves' hyperthyroidism.

The CDR3 region is CASSLVGGEDGYTF. The CDR3, as DNA: TGCGCCAGCAGCTTGGTCGGCGGGGAGGATGGCTACACCTTC. The chain joins TRBV5-1 to TRBJ1-2; no clear D. V gave up 0 bases and J gave up 6 bases, with 12 bases separating them. This CDR3 contains 14 residues. Germline CDR1 reads SGHRS; CDR2 reads YFSETQ.

The chain links TRBV14 to TRBJ1-1; D possibly corresponds to TRBD1 (6 bases). V lost 4 bases to trimming and J lost 4 bases, with 16 bases between them. CDR3 length equals 15 residues. The germline gives CDR1 SGHDN, CDR2 FVKESK. As DNA, the CDR3 is TGTGCCAGCAGCCGTAAGGCAGGGGTTGTCACTGAAGCTTTCTTT. It is translated as CASSRKAGVVTEAFF.

In its sample, this clonotype was seen many times. The chain employs TRBV7-9 and TRBJ2-1; the D gene could be TRBD1 or TRBD2 (5 bases each). Trimming took 11 bases from V and 1 from J, leaving 9 bases between them. Germline CDR1 and CDR2: SEHNR and FQNEAQ (reference sequence). There are 12 residues in the CDR3. The CDR3 DNA is TGTGCCGAGGGACGGTCCTACAATGAGCAGTTCTTC. Encoded protein: CAEGRSYNEQFF.

Many counts were recorded for this clonotype. The chain has TRBV28 and TRBJ2-7; no firm D call. The germline V and J ends were trimmed by 10 bases and 3 bases, with 10 bases remaining between them. This CDR3 is 11 amino acids long. Germline-derived CDR1 and CDR2 are MDHEN and SYDVKM. The CDR3 spells CATAYIYEQYF. The CDR3 bases are TGTGCCACCGCATATATCTACGAGCAGTACTTC.

The gene calls are TRBV2 and TRBJ2-2, with 9 bases matching TRBD1. Unmatched junction bases numbered 17, after V lost 5 bases and J lost 7 bases. CDR1 and CDR2 from the germline V gene are SNHLY and FYNNEI. This CDR3 has 18 residues. The CDR3 sequence: CASSYNRPGQGRSGELFF. In DNA, the CDR3 is TGTGCCAGCAGTTACAATCGTCCGGGACAGGGTCGCAGCGGGGAGCTGTTTTTT.

The table lists this clonotype with many counts. The V gene is TRBV20-1, the J gene TRBJ2-3; 9 nucleotides agree with TRBD2. V lost 0 bases to trimming and J lost 5 bases; unmatched junction nucleotides: 9. Germline V gene sequence: CDR1 DFQATT, CDR2 SNEGSKA (reference sequence). The CDR3 is 16 amino acids. The CDR3 nucleotides read TGCAGTGCTAGAGATCTCGGTAGCGGGAGACAAGATACGCAGTATTTT. As protein: CSARDLGSGRQDTQYF.

This clonotype was seen only a few times. This chain uses TRBV5-5 with TRBJ2-5; D is tentatively TRBD1 or TRBD2 (6 bases each). Germline V gives CDR1 SGHKS, CDR2 YYEKEE (reference sequence). With 0 bases removed from V and 4 bases from J, the gap between germline ends came to 16 bases. CDR3 length: 16 amino acids. CDR3 loop: CASSLASGALGETQYF. CDR3 bases: TGTGCCAGCAGCTTGGCCTCGGGGGCCCTAGGAGAGACCCAGTACTTC.

This clonotype was counted at least ten times. V is TRBV7-9 and J is TRBJ2-7, with TRBD2 matching over 8 bases. Germline V lookup: CDR1 SEHNR, CDR2 FQNEAQ (reference sequence). The CDR3 has 15 amino acids. J gave up 1 base and V 5 bases, and 7 bases lay outside the gene matches. The DNA for the CDR3 is TGTGCCAGCAGCCCTCCCGGGAGGGGGTCCTACGAGCAGTACTTC. It translates to CASSPPGRGSYEQYF.

Worth noting for this clonotype: A much larger clone differs by one base, so this may be a read error. The chain recombines TRBV30 with TRBJ2-7; D gene ambiguous. The CDR3 has 14 residues. Germline V CDR1 and CDR2: GTSNPN, SVGIG (reference sequence). V lost 8 bases and J 0 bases, leaving 17 bases between the germline ends. Here the CDR3 DNA reads TGTGCCCGGAAGAGTTCGGATATCTCCTACGAGCAGTACTTC. This codes for CARKSSDISYEQYF.

The J gene is TRBJ1-2, the V gene TRBV6-2 or TRBV6-3, with D tentatively TRBD1 (5 bases). The CDR3 spans 14 residues. CDR1 and CDR2 from the germline V gene are MNHEY and SVGEGT. The ends were cut back, 6 bases at V and 7 bases at J, with 18 bases in the middle. CDR3 sequence reads: CASSLDTHPSGYTF. In nucleotides, the CDR3 is TGTGCCAGCAGCTTGGACACGCACCCAAGTGGCTACACCTTC.